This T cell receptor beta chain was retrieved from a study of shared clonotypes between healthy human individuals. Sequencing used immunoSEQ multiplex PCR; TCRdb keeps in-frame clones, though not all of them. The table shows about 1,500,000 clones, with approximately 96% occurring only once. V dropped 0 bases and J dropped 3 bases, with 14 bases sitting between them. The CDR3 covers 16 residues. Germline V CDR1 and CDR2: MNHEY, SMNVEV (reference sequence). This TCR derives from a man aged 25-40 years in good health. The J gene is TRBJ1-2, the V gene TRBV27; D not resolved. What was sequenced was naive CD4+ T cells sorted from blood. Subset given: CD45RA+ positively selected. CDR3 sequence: CASSLSTPSSDYGYTF. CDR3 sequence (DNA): TGTGCCAGCAGTTTATCGACACCCTCTTCTGACTATGGCTACACCTTC.